This T cell receptor (beta chain) comes out of a study of T-cell reconstitution after alpha-beta-depleted transplantation in children. This CDR3 is built from 14 residues. Trimming removed 3 bases from V and 7 bases from J; junction bases left unmatched: 5. A TCRbeta library incorporating unique molecular identifiers was prepared. MiXCR, applied by TCRdb to the PCR reads, yields one record per CDR3 protein. The data show 440,000 or so distinct CDR3 sequences, 9.5% to 13% seen once. Sequencing used PBMCs from the stem cell graft donor, obtained from the stem cell graft. The genes are TRBV12-3 or TRBV12-4 and TRBJ1-5; TRBD1 aligns across 8 bases. The clonotype was recovered from a human donor who donated a stem cell graft to a child with acute myeloid leukemia. The CDR3 sequence is CASSFQGARQPQHF. DNA of the CDR3: TGTGCCAGCAGTTTCCAGGGGGCCAGGCAGCCCCAGCATTTT.